Shown below are 31 T cell receptor beta chains from a single sample sequenced in a study of CD8+ T cells in alopecia areata. Extracted RNA was reverse transcribed into cDNA, the sequencing template. Clones were read by immunoSEQ multiplex PCR, and TCRdb kept only the in-frame ones, dropping some. The sample contains around 160,000 clones, 40% to 50% of which appear only once. The material sequenced was CD4+ T cells sorted from blood. These receptors were obtained from a human donor with alopecia areata.

The V and J genes are TRBV19 and TRBJ1-1; TRBD1 might be the D (6 bases). This CDR3 has 12 residues. In germline, CDR1 is LNHDA, CDR2 SQIVND (reference sequence). V was trimmed by 7 bases and J by 8 bases, leaving 14 bases between them. The CDR3 DNA reads as TGTGCCAGTAAAAAGGGGGGAATGGAAGCTTTCTTT. This gives the protein CASKKGGMEAFF.

The genes are TRBV5-4 and TRBJ2-1, with D possibly matching TRBD1 (6 bases). Germline loops: CDR1 SGHNT, CDR2 YYREEE (reference sequence). Between the trimmed V and J ends, which lost 9 bases and 5 bases, there was a span of 12 bases. This CDR3 region has 12 residues. The CDR3 protein is CATGTLNNEQFF. CDR3 in DNA: TGTGCCACCGGGACACTCAACAATGAGCAGTTCTTC.

The CDR3 region is CASSFGKNTGELFF. The DNA for the CDR3 is TGCGCCAGCAGCTTTGGGAAAAACACCGGGGAGCTGTTTTTT. J is TRBJ2-2 and V is TRBV5-1; D is uncertain. Trimming left V 2 bases short and J 2 bases short, with 7 bases between. Germline lookup yields CDR1 SGHRS and CDR2 YFSETQ. CDR3 length equals 14 residues.

The chain joins TRBV11-2 to TRBJ1-5, with 7 bases fitting TRBD1. Germline trimming cut 5 bases from V and 4 bases from J; bases unmatched to any gene: 8. Germline V gives CDR1 SGHAT, CDR2 FQNNGV. This CDR3 has 15 residues. The CDR3 DNA follows: TGTGCCAGCAGCCCCGACAGGGATCTAAATCAGCCCCAGCATTTT. Translating it yields CASSPDRDLNQPQHF.

J is TRBJ2-7 and V is TRBV27; perhaps TRBD1 as D (5 bases). V lost 6 bases and J lost 3, with 9 bases in between. Germline V gene sequence: CDR1 MNHEY, CDR2 SMNVEV (reference sequence). This CDR3 comprises 12 residues. CDR3 nucleotide sequence: TGTGCCAGCAGAACAGGATTCTACGAGCAGTACTTC. This gives the protein CASRTGFYEQYF.

The V gene is TRBV29-1, the J gene TRBJ2-2; tentatively, D is TRBD2 (7 bases). The germline V gene encodes CDR1 SQVTM and CDR2 ANQGSEA. Deletions cut 7 bases from V and 5 bases from J, with 14 bases between. This CDR3 contains 13 residues. CDR3 DNA sequence: TGCAGCGGCGCGGGGGCGCAGACCGGGGAGCTGTTTTTT. The encoded protein is CSGAGAQTGELFF.

Only a few counts were recorded for this clone. The rearrangement links TRBV29-1 to TRBJ2-7; tentatively, D is TRBD2 (6 bases). The CDR3 extends over 13 amino acids. Trimming shortened V by 3 bases and J by 2 bases, and 11 bases separated the two germline ends. Germline CDR1 reads SQVTM; CDR2 reads ANQGSEA. CDR3 loop: CSVEGSGAYEQYF. For the CDR3, the DNA is TGCAGCGTTGAGGGTAGCGGAGCCTACGAGCAGTACTTC.

This clone was seen a few times. This chain connects TRBV29-1 to TRBJ2-5; perhaps TRBD1 as D (6 bases). The CDR3 covers 13 residues. Trimming cost V 7 bases and J 5 bases, with 17 bases left between them. Germline CDR1 SQVTM, CDR2 ANQGSEA. CDR3 loop: CSAGGQLGETQYF. DNA for the CDR3: TGCAGCGCTGGAGGACAGCTGGGGGAGACCCAGTACTTC.

V usage is TRBV27 and J usage is TRBJ2-1; tentatively, D is TRBD2 (6 bases). Germline loops: CDR1 MNHEY, CDR2 SMNVEV (reference sequence). The CDR3 is made up of 11 amino acids. V was cut by 7 bases and J by 10 bases, with 11 bases left in between. The CDR3 DNA sequence: TGTGCCAGCACCGCCAGCGGGGAGCAGTTCTTC. Translating gives CASTASGEQFF.

This chain links TRBV4-1 with TRBJ1-5, with D tentatively TRBD1 (5 bases). The CDR3 contains 13 residues. Looked up from germline, CDR1 is MGHRA and CDR2 is YSYEKL. V gave up 4 bases and J gave up 8 bases, with 12 bases separating them. Here the CDR3 reads CASSLGGLEPQHF. The CDR3 DNA follows: TGCGCCAGCAGCCTGGGGGGACTGGAGCCCCAGCATTTT.

The table lists this clone with a few counts. The chain is built from TRBV29-1 and TRBJ2-1; D gene uncertain. The germline gives CDR1 SQVTM, CDR2 ANQGSEA. CDR3 length: 9 amino acids. V was clipped by 6 bases and J by 5 bases, with 2 bases between them. The CDR3 loop reads CSVHNEQFF. The CDR3 DNA reads TGCAGCGTCCACAATGAGCAGTTCTTC.

J is TRBJ1-2 and V is TRBV11-2, with a possible D match to TRBD1 (5 bases). The length of the CDR3 is 15 residues. Trimming shortened V by 3 bases and J by 6 bases, and 17 bases separated the two germline ends. The V gene's germline CDR1 is SGHAT and CDR2 FQNNGV. CDR3 DNA: TGTGCCAGCAGCTTTTCCGGGGGAATTTGGGATGGCTACACCTTC. Its protein product is CASSFSGGIWDGYTF.

V is TRBV6-4 and J is TRBJ1-5; tentatively, D is TRBD1 (5 bases). V was clipped by 7 bases and J by 2 bases, with 9 bases between them. The CDR3 is 13 residues long. Germline loops: CDR1 MRHNA, CDR2 SNTAGT. The CDR3 protein is CASNPGGNQPQHF. The DNA for the CDR3 is TGTGCCAGCAACCCGGGGGGCAATCAGCCCCAGCATTTT.

The chain couples TRBV19 to TRBJ2-7; D is uncertain. The V end lost 3 bases, the J end lost 2 bases, and 8 bases lay between the germline ends. The CDR3 has 13 residues. In germline, CDR1 is LNHDA, CDR2 SQIVND (reference sequence). The DNA of the CDR3 is TGTGCCAGTAGTATTCGGCAGACCTACGAGCAGTACTTC. As protein: CASSIRQTYEQYF.

The V and J genes are TRBV7-9 and TRBJ2-1; D perhaps matches TRBD2 (5 bases). This CDR3 is built from 12 residues. Trimming stripped 6 bases from V and 13 bases from J, with 16 bases between. The germline V gene encodes CDR1 SEHNR and CDR2 FQNEAQ (reference sequence). This CDR3 is CASRFGLDSQFF. The CDR3 nucleotides are TGTGCCAGCAGATTCGGACTGGATTCACAGTTCTTC.

The gene calls are TRBV2 and TRBJ2-5; the D call may be TRBD1 or TRBD2 (5 bases each). Germline V lookup: CDR1 SNHLY, CDR2 FYNNEI. The CDR3 is 12 amino acids. V gave up 9 bases and J gave up 6 bases, with 14 bases separating them. In DNA, the CDR3 is TGTGCCAGTGGGGGACGGAGGAAGACCCAGTACTTC. Amino acid sequence: CASGGRRKTQYF. The full variable domain, with the rest looked up from reference TRBV2 and TRBJ2-5, is EPEVTQTPSHQVTQMGQEVILRCVPISNHLYFYWYRQILGQKVEFLVSFYNNEISEKSEIFDDQFSVERPDGSNFTLKIRSTKLEDSAMYFCASGGRRKTQYFGPGTRLLVL.

The rearrangement links TRBV5-1 to TRBJ2-3, with 12 bases lining up with TRBD1. Germline assignment: CDR1 SGHRS and CDR2 YFSETQ. The CDR3 has 16 amino acids. Trimming cost V 1 base and J 4 bases; bases outside gene matches: 4. CDR3 loop: CASSLTGTGGADTQYF. The CDR3 DNA reads as TGCGCCAGCAGCTTGACCGGGACAGGGGGCGCAGATACGCAGTATTTT.

This chain joins TRBV9 and TRBJ2-2; D may correspond to TRBD1 or TRBD2 (5 bases each). This CDR3 region has 13 residues. CDR1 is SGDLS and CDR2 is YYNGEE in the germline V gene. V was pared by 1 base and J by 9 bases, with 10 bases between. The CDR3 region is CASSVSGDRELFF. The CDR3, as DNA: TGTGCCAGCAGCGTATCCGGGGACCGGGAGCTGTTTTTT.

This clone was counted between two and nine times. The J gene is TRBJ2-2, the V gene TRBV18; the match to TRBD1 covers 7 bases. This CDR3 is built from 16 residues. The J segment lost 3 bases and the V segment lost 3 bases, leaving 7 bases of the junction unmatched. Germline V gene sequence: CDR1 KGHSH, CDR2 LQKENI. Here the CDR3 DNA reads TGTGCCAGCTCACCTCTACCCGGGACAGACACCGGGGAGCTGTTTTTT. Translation gives CASSPLPGTDTGELFF.

The J gene is TRBJ2-7, the V gene TRBV27; D tentatively fits TRBD1 or TRBD2 (5 bases each). The CDR3 totals 15 residues. V lost 5 bases and J lost 0, with 14 bases in between. Germline-derived CDR1 and CDR2 are MNHEY and SMNVEV (reference sequence). The CDR3 DNA reads as TGTGCCAGCAGTCCTTCCCGGGACGCCTCCTACGAGCAGTACTTC. As protein: CASSPSRDASYEQYF.

This chain connects TRBV7-9 to TRBJ2-5, with 8 bases identical to TRBD1. The V segment lost 1 base and the J segment 2 bases; nucleotides outside the gene matches: 3. CDR1 is SEHNR and CDR2 is FQNEAQ in the germline V gene (reference sequence). The CDR3 extends over 15 amino acids. Written as DNA, the CDR3 is TGTGCCAGCAGCTTAGACTGGACAGGGCAAGAGACCCAGTACTTC. It codes for CASSLDWTGQETQYF.

The chain has TRBV5-1 and TRBJ2-7; D is uncertain. V lost 3 bases and J lost 3, with 13 bases in between. The CDR3 is 14 amino acids. The germline gives CDR1 SGHRS, CDR2 YFSETQ. The CDR3 reads CASSSGGGIYEQYF. The CDR3 DNA sequence: TGCGCCAGCAGCTCGGGTGGCGGAATCTACGAGCAGTACTTC.

Only one count was recorded for this clone. V and J are TRBV7-8 and TRBJ2-7; D may be TRBD2 (6 bases). CDR3 size: 14 residues. Germline values: CDR1 SGHVS, CDR2 FQNEAQ. V dropped 3 bases and J dropped 3 bases, with 12 bases sitting between them. CDR3: CASSLVGRGYEQYF. DNA of the CDR3: TGTGCCAGCAGCTTGGTAGGGCGGGGCTACGAGCAGTACTTC.

The rearrangement links TRBV18 to TRBJ2-5; D may correspond to TRBD1 or TRBD2 (5 bases each). The V end lost 3 bases, the J end lost 6 bases, and 14 bases lay between the germline ends. Germline V gives CDR1 KGHSH, CDR2 LQKENI. This CDR3 spans 14 amino acids. CDR3 sequence reads: CASSPGDRGKTQYF. CDR3 DNA: TGTGCCAGCTCACCCGGGGACCGAGGCAAGACCCAGTACTTC.

The chain carries TRBV20-1 and TRBJ2-7; D is unresolved. V was trimmed by 2 bases and J by 6 bases, leaving 8 bases between them. The germline gives CDR1 DFQATT, CDR2 SNEGSKA (reference sequence). The CDR3 is 11 residues long. For the CDR3, the DNA is TGCAGTGCTAGACTGGTGGCCGAGCAGTACTTC. The encoded protein is CSARLVAEQYF.

This clone occurred a few times. The sample holds other DNA sequences that translate to the same CDR3. The chain links TRBV4-1 to TRBJ2-1, with D possibly being TRBD2 (5 bases). Looked up from germline, CDR1 is MGHRA and CDR2 is YSYEKL. This CDR3 has 14 residues. With 1 base removed from V and 6 bases from J, the gap between germline ends came to 10 bases. The CDR3 bases are TGCGCCAGCAGCCAAGGACCCGCGGGCAATGAGCAGTTCTTC. As protein: CASSQGPAGNEQFF.

The J gene is TRBJ2-7, the V gene TRBV7-9; TRBD1 matches 10 bases. The trim removed 3 bases at V and 3 bases at J, leaving 5 bases unmatched. Germline values: CDR1 SEHNR, CDR2 FQNEAQ (reference sequence). The CDR3 consists of 15 residues. CDR3 in amino acids: CASSFSGQGIYEQYF. Written as DNA, the CDR3 is TGTGCCAGCAGCTTCTCGGGACAGGGGATCTACGAGCAGTACTTC.

This clone occurred a few times. This rearrangement joins TRBV4-1 to TRBJ2-7; D call uncertain. The germline V gene has CDR1 MGHRA and CDR2 YSYEKL. The CDR3 consists of 14 residues. V was shortened by 1 base and J by 4 bases, with 11 bases between the two germline ends. The CDR3 sequence: CASSQVGRTYEQYF. In DNA, the CDR3 is TGCGCCAGCAGCCAAGTGGGCAGGACGTACGAGCAGTACTTC.

The CDR3, as DNA: TGTGCCAGCAGCTTCAGCCTGACTAGCGGGACTACCTACAATGAGCAGTTCTTC. Translated, it gives CASSFSLTSGTTYNEQFF. This rearrangement joins TRBV13 to TRBJ2-1; 11 bases are shared with TRBD2. Trimming removed 3 bases from V and 2 bases from J; junction bases left unmatched: 9. The germline gives CDR1 PRHDT, CDR2 FYEKMQ (reference sequence). There are 18 residues in the CDR3.

The V call is TRBV7-9, the J call TRBJ2-5; a possible D gene is TRBD1 (5 bases). CDR3 size: 13 residues. Germline assignment: CDR1 SEHNR and CDR2 FQNEAQ (reference sequence). V dropped 5 bases and J dropped 2 bases, with 9 bases sitting between them. The CDR3, as DNA: TGTGCCAGCAGCCCCGACAGTCAAGAGACCCAGTACTTC. Its translation: CASSPDSQETQYF.

The genes are TRBV5-1 and TRBJ2-3; D unclear. This CDR3 comprises 14 residues. Trimming removed 8 bases at V and 1 base at J, with 14 bases between. The germline V gene encodes CDR1 SGHRS and CDR2 YFSETQ. The CDR3 here is CASAGVKGTDTQYF. The CDR3 DNA is TGCGCCAGTGCCGGAGTAAAAGGCACAGATACGCAGTATTTT.